Each of the 19 T cell receptor beta chains below was sequenced from the same sample in a study of blood T cell repertoires in COVID-19. The table came from immunoSEQ multiplex PCR; TCRdb's copy has only in-frame clones and leaves some out. The data show 150,000 to 200,000 clones, approximately 84% seen once. Sequencing input: peripheral blood. These receptors were taken from a man in his late teens or twenties with active or convalescent COVID-19.

The chain employs TRBV7-8 and TRBJ2-7, with 8 bases fitting TRBD1. Trimming at V came to 5 bases and at J to 2 bases, leaving 5 bases not matched to a gene. The CDR3 totals 14 residues. CDR1 and CDR2 from the germline V gene are SGHVS and FQNEAQ. CDR3 sequence (DNA): TGTGCCAGCAGCAAGGACAGGGTACCCTACGAGCAGTACTTC. Its translation: CASSKDRVPYEQYF. The variable domain in full, completed from reference TRBV7-8 and TRBJ2-7, reads GAGVSQSPRYKVAKRGQDVALRCDPISGHVSLFWYQQALGQGPEFLTYFQNEAQLDKSGLPSDRFFAERPEGSVSTLKIQRTQQEDSAVYLCASSKDRVPYEQYFGPGTRLTVT.

This sequence joins TRBV6-5 and TRBJ1-3; tentative D call: TRBD1 (6 bases). Germline V gene data show CDR1 as MNHEY and CDR2 as SVGAGI. The CDR3 spans 15 residues. Trimming took off 7 bases at V and 0 bases at J, with 13 bases between the two ends. The CDR3 DNA reads TGTGCCAGCACCCCCGGGGGGCTCTCTGGAAACACCATATATTTT. Protein product: CASTPGGLSGNTIYF.

The count of this clone is one. This chain joins TRBV30 and TRBJ2-1; 11 bases map to TRBD1. Per germline, CDR1 GTSNPN and CDR2 SVGIG (reference sequence). This CDR3 is 14 amino acids long. Trimming at V came to 2 bases and at J to 9 bases, leaving 6 bases not matched to a gene. The CDR3 region is CAWSIGQGAGEQFF. The DNA of the CDR3 is TGTGCCTGGAGTATCGGACAGGGGGCTGGTGAGCAGTTCTTC. The variable domain in full, with the rest retrieved from reference TRBV30 and TRBJ2-1, is SQTIHQWPATLVQPVGSPLSLECTVEGTSNPNLYWYRQAAGRGLQLLFYSVGIGQISSEVPQNLSASRPQDRQFILSSKKLLLSDSGFYLCAWSIGQGAGEQFFGPGTRLTVL.

This sequence joins TRBV5-5 and TRBJ2-6, with 9 bases fitting TRBD1. The germline CDR1 and CDR2 sequences are SGHKS and YYEKEE (reference sequence). The ends lost 4 bases at V and 2 bases at J; junction bases unmatched: 4. The CDR3 covers 16 residues. The CDR3 spells CASSAGTGTGANVLTF. The CDR3 nucleotides are TGTGCCAGCAGCGCAGGGACAGGGACTGGGGCCAACGTCCTGACTTTC.

The rearrangement joins TRBV7-9 to TRBJ1-3; no definite D call. V lost 3 bases to trimming and J lost 0 bases, with 9 bases between them. This CDR3 has 15 amino acids. The germline CDR1 and CDR2 sequences are SEHNR and FQNEAQ (reference sequence). The CDR3 reads CASSLSGTSGNTIYF. CDR3 sequence (DNA): TGTGCCAGCAGCTTGTCGGGAACCTCTGGAAACACCATATATTTT.

J is TRBJ1-2 and V is TRBV7-8, with D possibly being TRBD1 (6 bases). CDR1 and CDR2 (germline): SGHVS, FQNEAQ. The CDR3 covers 16 residues. The V gene lost 5 bases and the J gene lost 2 bases, with 18 bases spanning the gap. CDR3: CASSQHRDMGNYGYTF. CDR3 DNA sequence: TGTGCCAGCAGCCAACACCGGGACATGGGAAACTATGGCTACACCTTC.

The J gene is TRBJ2-1, the V gene TRBV11-1, with D maybe TRBD2 (5 bases). Between the trimmed V and J ends, which lost 3 bases and 9 bases, there was a span of 9 bases. The CDR3 covers 12 residues. Germline assignment: CDR1 SGHAT and CDR2 FQDESV (reference sequence). The CDR3 is CASSFRGGEQFF. The CDR3 DNA reads TGTGCCAGCAGCTTTCGGGGTGGTGAGCAGTTCTTC.

The chain links TRBV28 to TRBJ1-4; D is perhaps TRBD1 (5 bases). Between the trimmed V and J ends, which lost 4 bases and 5 bases, there was a span of 17 bases. CDR3 length equals 16 residues. Germline values: CDR1 MDHEN, CDR2 SYDVKM. DNA for the CDR3: TGTGCCAGCAGTTCCCCTGGGAGGGGCCTCAATGAAAAACTGTTTTTT. Encoded protein: CASSSPGRGLNEKLFF.

The chain has TRBV5-5 and TRBJ1-4, with D possibly TRBD1 on 5 matching bases. Germline V CDR1 and CDR2: SGHKS, YYEKEE (reference sequence). The CDR3 has 15 amino acids. V was pared by 2 bases and J by 0 bases, with 8 bases between. CDR3 coding DNA: TGTGCCAGCAGCTTCTTAGGGGCAACTAATGAAAAACTGTTTTTT. Its protein is CASSFLGATNEKLFF.

The chain has TRBV10-3 and TRBJ1-4; no clear D gene. The CDR3 is 15 residues long. Trimming took off 3 bases at V and 8 bases at J, with 16 bases between the two ends. Germline V gives CDR1 ENHRY, CDR2 SYGVKD. The CDR3 here is CAISDGGSLGEKLFF. The CDR3 DNA follows: TGTGCCATCAGTGACGGCGGGTCGTTGGGAGAAAAACTGTTTTTT.

The chain carries TRBV18 and TRBJ2-7; 7 positions match TRBD1. The V segment lost 3 bases and the J segment 5 bases; nucleotides outside the gene matches: 7. The germline V gene encodes CDR1 KGHSH and CDR2 LQKENI. CDR3 size: 14 residues. CDR3 coding DNA: TGTGCCAGCTCACCGAGACAGGGTGACAACGAGCAGTACTTC. Translating it yields CASSPRQGDNEQYF.

The J gene is TRBJ1-6, the V gene TRBV5-1; the match to TRBD1 covers 8 bases. There are 16 residues in the CDR3. The germline gives CDR1 SGHRS, CDR2 YFSETQ. V lost 3 bases and J lost 7; bases outside the gene matches: 9. CDR3 coding DNA: TGCGCCAGCAGCTGGGGGCAGGGGGCGCCCAATTCACCCCTCCACTTT. Translated, it gives CASSWGQGAPNSPLHF.

The chain uses TRBV15 and TRBJ2-7; tentative D call: TRBD1 (6 bases). Germline V gene lookup returns CDR1 LNHNV and CDR2 YYDKDF (reference sequence). The CDR3 loop spans 17 amino acids. Trimming left V 0 bases short and J 1 base short, with 16 bases between. CDR3 residues: CATSRDTTGQGSYEQYF. In DNA, the CDR3 is TGTGCCACCAGCAGAGATACTACGGGGCAGGGGTCCTACGAGCAGTACTTC.

The chain joins TRBV7-8 to TRBJ2-7, with D tentatively TRBD1 (5 bases). CDR1 SGHVS and CDR2 FQNEAQ come from the germline V gene. Trimming took 2 bases from V and 6 from J, leaving 14 bases between them. The CDR3 is 14 amino acids. CDR3 protein: CASSLWQGTSEQYF. The CDR3 region has the DNA TGTGCCAGCAGCTTATGGCAGGGTACGTCCGAGCAGTACTTC.

The chain has TRBV7-2 and TRBJ2-7, with 10 bases lining up with TRBD2. This CDR3 has 15 residues. Germline V gene lookup returns CDR1 SGHTA and CDR2 FQGNSA. J was trimmed by 4 bases and V by 3 bases; bases with no gene match: 6. The CDR3 here is CASSLTSGFGYEQYF. The CDR3 DNA is TGTGCCAGCAGCTTGACTAGCGGGTTCGGGTACGAGCAGTACTTC.

As DNA, the CDR3 is TGTGCCAGCAGGACGGACAGGTCTGGCTACACCTTC. The encoded protein is CASRTDRSGYTF. The chain is built from TRBV6-5 and TRBJ1-2; TRBD1 matches 7 bases. The CDR3 contains 12 residues. The trim removed 6 bases at V and 7 bases at J, leaving 5 bases unmatched. Germline V gene sequence: CDR1 MNHEY, CDR2 SVGAGI.

This clone was observed a few times. V and J are TRBV4-1 and TRBJ2-7; the match to TRBD1 covers 12 bases. CDR3 size: 16 residues. The V segment lost 4 bases and the J segment 9 bases; nucleotides outside the gene matches: 13. Germline loops: CDR1 MGHRA, CDR2 YSYEKL. CDR3 nucleotide sequence: TGCGCCAGCAGCCGGACCCCGGGACAGGGGGCACAGGTGCAGTACTTC. It yields the protein CASSRTPGQGAQVQYF.

The rearrangement uses TRBV2 and TRBJ2-3, with D perhaps TRBD2 (6 bases). The CDR3 is 15 amino acids. Trimming cost V 5 bases and J 2 bases, with 14 bases left between them. CDR1 is SNHLY, CDR2 FYNNEI, per germline. The CDR3 DNA is TGTGCCAGCAGTTCAGGAGGGCTCAACACAGATACGCAGTATTTT. It yields the protein CASSSGGLNTDTQYF.

This clone was counted between two and nine times. This chain uses TRBV10-1 with TRBJ2-1; tentatively, D is TRBD2 (6 bases). The CDR3 length is 18 residues. V lost 2 bases, J lost 7 bases, and 24 bases lay in between. CDR1 is WNHNN and CDR2 is SYGVQD in the germline V gene (reference sequence). As DNA, the CDR3 is TGCGCCAGCAGTGAGCGTGGTGGAGCTAGCGACACTTGGAATGAGCAGTTCTTC. Translated: CASSERGGASDTWNEQFF.